This T cell receptor (beta chain) stems from a study of neurological immune-mediated disorders. The study built unsorted libraries from 2 million PBMCs kept at -80 C. There are many counts of this clonotype. V was pared by 3 bases and J by 0 bases, with 4 bases of the junction left unmatched. Germline lookup yields CDR1 SGHKS and CDR2 YYEKEE (reference sequence). CDR3 length: 15 residues. A single record per CDR3 protein comes from TCRdb applying MiXCR to the 5' RACE reads. The data hold tens of thousands of distinct CDR3 sequences, with 10% observed a single time. This receptor was taken from a woman younger than 45 with HTLV-1-associated myelopathy (HAM/TSP). What was sequenced was PBMCs. This chain links TRBV5-5 with TRBJ2-3; TRBD2 agrees at 7 bases. CDR3 sequence reads: CASSSPGLSTDTQYF. In nucleotides, the CDR3 is TGTGCCAGCAGCTCCCCGGGACTAAGCACAGATACGCAGTATTTT.